This T cell receptor beta chain was sequenced for a study of beta chain features in type 1 diabetes. Study summary: Across all samples, about 100 million sorted cells were examined. Overall study results and limits: Among patients with Type 1 diabetes, TCRB CDR3s were moderately but significantly shorter in every one of the four CD4+ subsets.

Reverse transcribing all isolated RNA meant expressed TCRB transcripts were sequenced. This table comes from immunoSEQ multiplex PCR, and its TCRdb copy is limited to in-frame clones, with some not included. Here the sample spans more than 250,000 clones, around 21% being singletons. Sorted populations all exceeded 95% purity. As to this clone: Its antigen is unidentified.

Germline V gene data show CDR1 as SQVTM and CDR2 as ANQGSEA. This CDR3 is built from 14 residues. V gave up 4 bases and J gave up 6 bases, with 16 bases separating them. The genes are TRBV29-1 and TRBJ2-4; the D gene is possibly TRBD1 (5 bases). The sample consisted of naive CD4+ T cells from blood. The clonotype originates from a woman between 40 and 50 years old with type 1 diabetes. The CDR3 sequence: CSVALTLGRNIQYF. CDR3 in DNA: TGCAGCGTTGCCCTGACGTTGGGGCGAAACATTCAGTACTTC. Using reference TRBV29-1 and TRBJ2-4 for the parts outside the CDR3, the full variable domain is SAVISQKPSRDICQRGTSLTIQCQVDSQVTMMFWYRQQPGQSLTLIATANQGSEATYESGFVIDKFPISRPNLTFSTLTVSNMSPEDSSIYLCSVALTLGRNIQYFGAGTRLSVL.